This T cell receptor (beta chain) was captured by sequencing in a study of cytomegalovirus exposure and HLA in healthy donors. This CDR3 contains 15 residues. V was pared by 3 bases and J by 5 bases, with 9 bases of the junction left unmatched. Germline V gene sequence: CDR1 SGHNT, CDR2 YYREEE (reference sequence). Libraries were prepared by immunoSEQ multiplex PCR; TCRdb keeps only in-frame clonotypes and omits some of them. The sample yields around 150,000 clones, less than 90% seen once. This TCR came from a woman in her thirties in good health and CMV-seronegative. The sequenced sample consisted of PBMCs. This sequence joins TRBV5-4 and TRBJ2-5; 8 nucleotides align to TRBD1. The CDR3 DNA reads as TGTGCCAGCAGCTCGGAGAATGGACAGGGTGAGACCCAGTACTTC. Amino acids: CASSSENGQGETQYF.